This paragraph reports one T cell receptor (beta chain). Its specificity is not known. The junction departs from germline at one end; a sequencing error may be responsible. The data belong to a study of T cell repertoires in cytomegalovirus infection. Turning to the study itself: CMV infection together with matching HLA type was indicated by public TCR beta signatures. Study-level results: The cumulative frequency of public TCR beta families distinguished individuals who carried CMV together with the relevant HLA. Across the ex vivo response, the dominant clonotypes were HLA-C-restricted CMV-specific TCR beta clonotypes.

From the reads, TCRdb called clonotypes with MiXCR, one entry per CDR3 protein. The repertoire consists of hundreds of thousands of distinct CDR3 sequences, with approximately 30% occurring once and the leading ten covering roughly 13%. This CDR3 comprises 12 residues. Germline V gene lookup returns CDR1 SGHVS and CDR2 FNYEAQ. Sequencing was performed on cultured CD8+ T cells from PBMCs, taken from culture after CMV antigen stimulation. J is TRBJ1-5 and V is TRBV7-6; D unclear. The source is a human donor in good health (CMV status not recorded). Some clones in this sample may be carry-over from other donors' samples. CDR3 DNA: TGTGTCAGCAGCACCTCGGGTCAGCCCCAGCATTTT. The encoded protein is CVSSTSGQPQHF. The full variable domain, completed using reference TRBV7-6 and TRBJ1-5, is GAGVSQSPRYKVTKRGQDVALRCDPISGHVSLYWYRQALGQGPEFLTYFNYEAQQDKSGLPNDRFSAERPEGSISTLTIQRTEQRDSAMYRCVSSTSGQPQHFGDGTRLSIL.